This T cell receptor beta chain was sequenced for a study of metastatic and nonmetastatic thyroid tumors. At the level of the study: Comparative analysis of repertoires was undertaken across blood and tumor or nodule tissue obtained from malignant and benign thyroid patients.

This clone has more than one count but fewer than ten. Germline is not matched at one junction end, which may reflect a read error. Patients underwent thyroid surgery, and none had received any treatment before it. The CDR3 runs to 14 residues. Germline-derived CDR1 and CDR2 are LNHDA and SQIVND (reference sequence). TCRdb re-called clones from the PCR reads using MiXCR. The sample lists 20,000 to 25,000 clones, around 20% occurring once. The sequencing sample was made of adjacent normal tissue. The chain combines TRBV19 with TRBJ1-5; no reliable D call. The clonotype comes from a female donor with papillary thyroid cancer or a benign thyroid nodule (not recorded which). Some clones in this sample may be carry-over from other donors' samples. This CDR3 is CVTQASQRYQPQHF. CDR3 DNA sequence: TGTGTCACCCAGGCGTCTCAGCGTTATCAGCCCCAGCATTTC.